These T cell receptor beta chains were read from a single sample in a study of blood T cell repertoires in COVID-19. This table comes from immunoSEQ multiplex PCR, and its TCRdb copy is limited to in-frame clones, with some not included. The table includes 200,000 to 250,000 clones, almost 90% detected once. Source material: PBMCs or T cells enriched from blood (not recorded which). These receptor sequences come from a man aged 25-45 years who had been exposed to COVID-19. The CDR3 runs from the conserved cysteine through the conserved F or W. D genes are given only for firm matches.

>TRBV6-4|-|TRBJ1-3
CASSEEALSGNTIYF
TGTGCCAGCAGTGAAGAGGCCCTCTCTGGAAACACCATATATTTT
>TRBV5-1|TRBD1|TRBJ1-2
CASTLTPGQGVYYGYTF
TGCGCCAGCACCCTCACCCCAGGACAGGGGGTTTACTATGGCTACACCTTC
>TRBV6-2/TRBV6-3|-|TRBJ1-3
CASSEVSVVGNTIYF
TGTGCCAGCAGTGAGGTTTCGGTCGTTGGAAACACCATATATTTT
>TRBV19|-|TRBJ1-5
CASTPLYMSRRTNQPQHF
TGTGCCAGTACCCCTTTGTATATGTCCAGGAGGACTAATCAGCCCCAGCATTTT
>TRBV19|-|TRBJ1-2
CASSASRGRQYGYTF
TGTGCCAGTAGTGCCTCTAGGGGCCGTCAGTATGGCTACACCTTC
>TRBV13|-|TRBJ2-5
CASSPHGGGEEAQYF
TGTGCCAGCAGCCCGCATGGAGGGGGCGAAGAGGCCCAGTACTTC
>TRBV13|TRBD1|TRBJ2-7
CASSFPRGTGGPYEQYF
TGTGCCAGCAGCTTCCCGCGAGGGACAGGGGGCCCCTACGAGCAGTACTTC
>TRBV4-1|TRBD1|TRBJ1-2
CASSQDPDRSYGYTF
TGCGCCAGCAGCCAAGATCCGGACAGGTCCTATGGCTACACCTTC
>TRBV14|TRBD1|TRBJ1-6
CASSRIQGKANSPLHF
TGTGCCAGCAGCCGGATACAGGGGAAGGCTAATTCACCCCTCCACTTT
>TRBV2|TRBD1|TRBJ1-4
CASREDRLFF
TGTGCCAGCAGGGAGGACAGGCTGTTTTTT
>TRBV7-2|-|TRBJ2-1
CASSLGDHEQFF
TGTGCCAGCAGCTTGGGAGACCATGAGCAGTTCTTC
>TRBV15|TRBD2|TRBJ2-2
CATRGTLNTGELFF
TGTGCCACGCGGGGGACCTTAAACACCGGGGAGCTGTTTTTT